Below are 17 T cell receptor beta chains sequenced from a single sample in a study of blood T cells in healthy people across ages (dated by TCRdb to between 2014 and 2017). Receptor libraries were prepared by 5' RACE. These reads were obtained on an Illumina HiSeq 2500. The second PCR ran for roughly 7 to 12 cycles and used a J-beta primer mix along with a sample-barcoded 5' primer. The raw public reads went through TCRdb reprocessing: fastp at Q25, MiXCR clone calling, in-frame beta chains kept. A single entry per CDR3 protein holds the most common genes and DNA from its merged rows. In all, the sample holds hundreds of thousands of distinct CDR3 sequences, and roughly two fifths of those were seen once. Of the sample, 30% is held by the ten largest clones. The sample comprised blood. These receptors came from a man of 80 years or more in good health.

Only a few counts were recorded for this clonotype. V is TRBV19 and J is TRBJ2-1, with D perhaps assigned TRBD1 or TRBD2 (6 bases each). V was cut by 7 bases and J by 10 bases, with 11 bases left in between. Germline V gene lookup returns CDR1 LNHDA and CDR2 SQIVND (reference sequence). The CDR3 has 11 residues. The CDR3 here is CASTKGGEQFF. The CDR3 DNA reads TGTGCCAGTACCAAGGGGGGCGAGCAGTTCTTC. The variable domain in full, with the rest retrieved from reference TRBV19 and TRBJ2-1, is DGGITQSPKYLFRKEGQNVTLSCEQNLNHDAMYWYRQDPGQGLRLIYYSQIVNDFQKGDIAEGYSVSREKKESFPLTVTSAQKNPTAFYLCASTKGGEQFFGPGTRLTVL.

The DNA for the CDR3 is TGTGCCGCTACAACCACAGGGAAGAGGAATTCACCCCTCCACTTT. It yields the protein CAATTTGKRNSPLHF. J is TRBJ1-6 and V is TRBV6-2 or TRBV6-3; tentative D call: TRBD1 (6 bases). The CDR3 is 15 residues long. Trimming removed 11 bases from V and 7 bases from J, with 21 bases in between. The V gene's germline CDR1 is MNHEY and CDR2 SVGEGT.

This clonotype was detected only a few times. The chain employs TRBV7-2 and TRBJ2-7; no reliable D call. Trimming removed 2 bases from V and 6 bases from J, with 14 bases in between. This CDR3 is 14 amino acids long. Germline values: CDR1 SGHTA, CDR2 FQGNSA. CDR3 nucleotide sequence: TGTGCCAGCAGCTTATCCCCTAGTTCGGGCGAGCAGTACTTC. It translates to CASSLSPSSGEQYF.

J is TRBJ2-5 and V is TRBV6-2 or TRBV6-3, with TRBD1 matching 7 bases. The DNA end favors TRBJ2-1, so the J call may be wrong. Germline V gives CDR1 MNHEY, CDR2 SVGEGT. The CDR3 has 16 amino acids. The chain's CDR3 is CASSLPGQFLKETQFF. The CDR3 DNA sequence: TGTGCCAGCAGCCTCCCGGGACAGTTTTTAAAAGAGACCCAGTTCTTC.

The chain is built from TRBV7-2 and TRBJ2-7, with 7 bases fitting TRBD2. Trimming cost V 10 bases and J 3 bases; bases outside gene matches: 15. Per the germline V gene, CDR1 is SGHTA and CDR2 is FQGNSA. This CDR3 contains 15 residues. CDR3 loop: CATAVSLRGSYEQYF. CDR3 DNA sequence: TGTGCCACCGCGGTGAGTTTGCGGGGGAGCTACGAGCAGTACTTC.

The V gene is TRBV11-1, the J gene TRBJ2-3; 11 nucleotides line up with TRBD2. The CDR3 extends over 17 amino acids. From germline, CDR1 is SGHAT and CDR2 FQDESV (reference sequence). The ends lost 2 bases at V and 3 bases at J; junction bases unmatched: 7. The CDR3 DNA reads as TGTGCCAGCAGCTTAACCGGGGCTAGCGGGAGGACAGATACGCAGTATTTT. Translation: CASSLTGASGRTDTQYF.

V usage is TRBV20-1 and J usage is TRBJ1-2; D is possibly TRBD1 (6 bases). Germline-derived CDR1 and CDR2 are DFQATT and SNEGSKA (reference sequence). V was cut by 1 base and J by 5 bases, with 14 bases left in between. The CDR3 loop spans 14 amino acids. The CDR3 here is CSARGPGGDYGYTF. The CDR3 nucleotides are TGCAGTGCTAGAGGCCCCGGGGGCGATTATGGCTACACCTTC.

This clonotype came up once. The chain uses TRBV19 and TRBJ1-1, with unresolved D. Trimming stripped 0 bases from V and 7 bases from J, with 24 bases between. From germline, CDR1 is LNHDA and CDR2 SQIVND (reference sequence). This CDR3 contains 18 residues. CDR3 in DNA: TGTGCCAGTAGTATAGATCCTGGTTCTCCCAGTCCCCTTGATGAAGCTTTCTTT. Its translation is CASSIDPGSPSPLDEAFF.

J is TRBJ2-7 and V is TRBV6-2 or TRBV6-3; weak D call: TRBD1 (5 bases). CDR3 length: 15 residues. Trimming removed 6 bases from V and 0 bases from J, with 15 bases in between. Germline assignment: CDR1 MNHEY and CDR2 SVGEGT. CDR3 bases: TGTGCCAGCAGAGGGGCGGACGTCCTCTCCTACGAGCAGTACTTC. Residues: CASRGADVLSYEQYF.

The chain has TRBV28 and TRBJ1-5, with D hard to call. This CDR3 contains 13 residues. Trimming shortened V by 4 bases and J by 3 bases, and 7 bases separated the two germline ends. Germline CDR1 and CDR2: MDHEN and SYDVKM. The CDR3 DNA reads as TGTGCCAGCAGTTACCAGAACAATCAGCCCCAGCATTTT. Its protein product is CASSYQNNQPQHF.

The rearrangement links TRBV15 to TRBJ2-3; TRBD1 aligns across 8 bases. CDR3 length: 15 residues. CDR1 is LNHNV, CDR2 YYDKDF, per germline (reference sequence). J was trimmed by 2 bases and V by 0 bases; bases with no gene match: 1. The CDR3 sequence is CATSREGQVTDTQYF. CDR3 DNA sequence: TGTGCCACCAGCAGAGAGGGACAGGTCACAGATACGCAGTATTTT.

This clonotype turned up a few times. The chain joins TRBV6-5 to TRBJ2-1; 7 nucleotides line up with TRBD1. J was trimmed by 9 bases and V by 0 bases; bases with no gene match: 14. CDR1 is MNHEY, CDR2 SVGAGI, per germline. CDR3 length equals 17 residues. The CDR3 nucleotides are TGTGCCAGCAGTTACTCCTCGTACAGGGGTACGAGCAGTGAGCAGTTCTTC. Translated: CASSYSSYRGTSSEQFF.

This clonotype appeared once. The rearrangement links TRBV7-9 to TRBJ1-1; no definite D call. The germline V gene has CDR1 SEHNR and CDR2 FQNEAQ (reference sequence). This CDR3 region has 13 residues. Trimming removed 4 bases from V and 1 base from J, with 7 bases in between. The CDR3 region is CASSSTENTEAFF. The CDR3 DNA reads as TGTGCCAGCAGCTCGACCGAGAACACTGAAGCTTTCTTT.

This clonotype was found a few times. CDR3 in DNA: TGTGCCAGCAGCTTAGAGCCGGGACAGGGCCCGAACTATGGCTACACCTTC. This gives the protein CASSLEPGQGPNYGYTF. The rearrangement links TRBV7-9 to TRBJ1-2; TRBD1 aligns across 9 bases. The CDR3 is made up of 17 amino acids. Trimming cost V 1 base and J 2 bases; bases outside gene matches: 8. CDR1 and CDR2 (germline): SEHNR, FQNEAQ (reference sequence).

This clonotype was observed many times. The chain is built from TRBV20-1 and TRBJ2-5, with TRBD2 matching over 15 bases. This CDR3 is built from 18 residues. Germline assignment: CDR1 DFQATT and CDR2 SNEGSKA (reference sequence). Losses at the gene ends were 0 bases for V and 5 bases for J; bases not matched to a gene: 10. The DNA for the CDR3 is TGCAGTGCTAGAGATTGGACTAGCGGGGGGGCAGCGCAGGAGACCCAGTACTTC. Translation: CSARDWTSGGAAQETQYF.

In DNA form, the CDR3 reads TGTGCCAGCAGCACCACCTTTAACACCGGGGAGCTGTTTTTT. Its translation: CASSTTFNTGELFF. The chain joins TRBV7-2 to TRBJ2-2; D is unclear. Germline V CDR1 and CDR2: SGHTA, FQGNSA. The CDR3 spans 14 residues. V was pared by 5 bases and J by 2 bases, with 9 bases between.

This clonotype showed up just a few times. The gene calls are TRBV5-1 and TRBJ2-1; 7 bases match TRBD1. V lost 0 bases to trimming and J lost 2 bases; unmatched junction nucleotides: 2. The germline CDR1 and CDR2 sequences are SGHRS and YFSETQ. The CDR3 is 15 residues long. DNA of the CDR3: TGCGCCAGCAGCTTGGCGACAGGGCCCTACAATGAGCAGTTCTTC. Translating it yields CASSLATGPYNEQFF.